The entry below describes one TCR beta chain. Antigen: not known. PCR employed 60 Vbeta and 13 Jbeta primers. Repertoires were generated with immunoSEQ multiplex PCR, while TCRdb's copy carries only in-frame clones and drops some. The table shows about 82,000 clones, with about three quarters occurring only once. Germline-derived CDR1 and CDR2 are LGHNA and YNFKEQ. V was pared by 2 bases and J by 3 bases, with 15 bases of the junction left unmatched. CDR3 length: 20 amino acids. This sample is drawn from a study of cytomegalovirus exposure and HLA in healthy donors. Study results and caveats: For most TCR beta V segments, an earlier analysis put the productive rate at about 90% or about 30% of the time. With further analysis later on, most CMV-associated TCR beta chains appeared HLA-restricted. Later genetic work tied a missense DCLRE1C variant to beta-chain V and J trimming.

The donors, nominally healthy at sampling, likely had unrecorded immune exposures. This clonotype was obtained from a man aged 55 to 70 in good health and CMV-seronegative. Sequencing was done on a sample of PBMCs. V is TRBV4-2 and J is TRBJ2-3, with 12 bases matching TRBD2. The CDR3 region is CASSQRRLAGVVGRTDTQYF. The CDR3 region has the DNA TGTGCCAGCAGCCAACGGCGACTAGCGGGAGTCGTAGGGCGGACAGATACGCAGTATTTT.